The 32 T cell receptor beta chains reported below all come from one sample, sequenced in a study of cytomegalovirus exposure and HLA in healthy donors. It was with 60 Vbeta and 13 Jbeta primers that the PCR ran. Clones were read by immunoSEQ multiplex PCR, and TCRdb kept only the in-frame ones, dropping some. The data hold over 150,000 clones, with approximately 78% observed a single time. Input material: PBMCs. These receptors all come from a woman aged 30 to 39 in good health and CMV-seropositive.

This chain uses TRBV5-1 with TRBJ2-1; D unclear. The CDR3 runs 13 residues. Germline CDR1 reads SGHRS; CDR2 reads YFSETQ. The V and J ends lost 2 bases and 5 bases respectively, with 8 bases between them. The CDR3 nucleotides are TGCGCCAGCAGCTTCACGGCGGACAATGAGCAGTTCTTC. This encodes CASSFTADNEQFF.

To note about this clone: The same CDR3 also results from other DNA sequences found in this sample. The chain links TRBV6-5 to TRBJ2-7; the D gene is possibly TRBD2 (5 bases). There are 15 residues in the CDR3. Trimming cost V 2 bases and J 0 bases, with 11 bases left between them. Germline CDR1 reads MNHEY; CDR2 reads SVGAGI. The chain's CDR3 is CASSYRTGSSYEQYF. The CDR3 region has the DNA TGTGCCAGCAGTTACCGGACTGGGAGCTCCTACGAGCAGTACTTC.

The chain links TRBV6-5 to TRBJ2-5; TRBD1 is a possible D gene (6 bases). Germline V gene lookup returns CDR1 MNHEY and CDR2 SVGAGI. The V gene lost 5 bases and the J gene lost 3 bases, with 10 bases spanning the gap. This CDR3 spans 13 amino acids. The CDR3 loop reads CASSKTGEETQYF. The DNA for the CDR3 is TGTGCCAGCAGTAAGACAGGCGAAGAGACCCAGTACTTC.

This rearrangement joins TRBV19 to TRBJ1-1; 7 nucleotides line up with TRBD1. Germline trimming cut 5 bases from V and 1 base from J; bases unmatched to any gene: 7. The germline V gene encodes CDR1 LNHDA and CDR2 SQIVND (reference sequence). CDR3 length equals 15 residues. This CDR3 is CASSRQGAANTEAFF. CDR3 DNA: TGTGCCAGTAGTCGACAGGGAGCGGCGAACACTGAAGCTTTCTTT.

This chain connects TRBV7-2 to TRBJ2-7; D is possibly TRBD1 (5 bases). Trimming cost V 1 base and J 3 bases, with 10 bases left between them. The germline gives CDR1 SGHTA, CDR2 FQGNSA. The CDR3 runs to 14 residues. Here the CDR3 DNA reads TGTGCCAGCAGCTTAGGACAGTTTTACTACGAGCAGTACTTC. Protein product: CASSLGQFYYEQYF.

J is TRBJ1-1 and V is TRBV10-2; no definite D call. V dropped 0 bases and J dropped 11 bases, with 13 bases sitting between them. Germline V gene lookup returns CDR1 WSHSY and CDR2 SAAADI. CDR3 length: 13 residues. The CDR3 here is CASSESLGSMAFF. In DNA, the CDR3 is TGCGCCAGCAGTGAGTCGCTGGGGAGTATGGCTTTCTTT.

V gene TRBV7-9 combines with J gene TRBJ2-5, with D possibly TRBD2 on 5 matching bases. The CDR3 sequence is 16 residues long. Germline V gives CDR1 SEHNR, CDR2 FQNEAQ (reference sequence). Trimming took 5 bases from V and 0 from J, leaving 16 bases between them. CDR3 loop: CASSLKAGRDQETQYF. DNA of the CDR3: TGTGCCAGCAGCCTAAAGGCCGGGCGGGACCAAGAGACCCAGTACTTC.

V gene TRBV7-6 combines with J gene TRBJ1-6, with a weak D call TRBD1 (6 bases). The CDR3 sequence is 14 residues long. V was clipped by 5 bases and J by 6 bases, with 11 bases between them. The germline CDR1 and CDR2 sequences are SGHVS and FNYEAQ. The CDR3 DNA follows: TGTGCCAGCAGCATCGGACAGATTAATTCACCCCTCCACTTT. This encodes CASSIGQINSPLHF. Using reference TRBV7-6 and TRBJ1-6 for the parts outside the CDR3, the full variable domain is GAGVSQSPRYKVTKRGQDVALRCDPISGHVSLYWYRQALGQGPEFLTYFNYEAQQDKSGLPNDRFSAERPEGSISTLTIQRTEQRDSAMYRCASSIGQINSPLHFGNGTRLTVT.

This chain connects TRBV7-2 to TRBJ1-4, with D uncertain. V was pared by 5 bases and J by 7 bases, with 14 bases between. Germline CDR1 is SGHTA and CDR2 is FQGNSA. CDR3 length: 14 residues. The CDR3 DNA follows: TGTGCCAGCAGCCCAGTGGGAGGCCGTGAAAAACTGTTTTTT. Its protein is CASSPVGGREKLFF.

This clone has just a few counts. The chain has TRBV18 and TRBJ2-1; 9 bases align to TRBD2. Germline-derived CDR1 and CDR2 are KGHSH and LQKENI. The CDR3 loop spans 16 amino acids. V was pared by 0 bases and J by 5 bases, with 5 bases of the junction left unmatched. The CDR3 coding sequence is TGTGCCAGCTCACCACCGGCTAGCGGGGTTAACAATGAGCAGTTCTTC. The encoded protein is CASSPPASGVNNEQFF.

V and J are TRBV7-3 and TRBJ2-1; D possibly corresponds to TRBD1 (5 bases). CDR1 and CDR2 from the germline V gene are SGHTA and FQGTGA. This CDR3 contains 15 residues. V dropped 2 bases and J dropped 1 base, with 9 bases sitting between them. CDR3 residues: CASSLLAGSYNEQFF. CDR3 nucleotide sequence: TGTGCCAGCAGCTTATTGGCAGGGTCCTACAATGAGCAGTTCTTC.

The V gene is TRBV21-1, the J gene TRBJ2-2; the table gives TRBD1 as D, unverified against the DNA. TRBV21-1 is given as a pseudogene. This CDR3 has 19 amino acids. CDR3 amino acids: CASSKLSLGQGAHTGELFF. CDR3 in DNA: TGTGCCAGCAGCAAATTGTCTCTGGGACAGGGGGCTCACACCGGGGAGCTGTTTTTT.

The chain recombines TRBV4-2 with TRBJ1-5; possible D gene TRBD1, 6 bases. The CDR3 consists of 15 residues. The germline V gene has CDR1 LGHNA and CDR2 YNFKEQ. V lost 0 bases to trimming and J lost 0 bases, with 6 bases between them. This CDR3 is CASSQEQGSNQPQHF. Here the CDR3 DNA reads TGTGCCAGCAGCCAAGAACAGGGTAGCAATCAGCCCCAGCATTTT.

The chain has TRBV27 and TRBJ2-7, with a weak D call TRBD2 (5 bases). The CDR3 contains 14 residues. The germline CDR1 and CDR2 sequences are MNHEY and SMNVEV (reference sequence). The V end was cut by 5 bases, the J end by 2 bases, with 13 bases between. CDR3 in DNA: TGTGCCAGCAGTCCCCGGGGAAGCCCCTACGAGCAGTACTTC. Its protein product is CASSPRGSPYEQYF.

The genes are TRBV29-1 and TRBJ1-1; D is uncertain. Germline V gene sequence: CDR1 SQVTM, CDR2 ANQGSEA. This CDR3 is 14 amino acids long. Between the trimmed V and J ends, which lost 7 bases and 3 bases, there was a span of 18 bases. CDR3 sequence reads: CSARPRVADTEAFF. The DNA of the CDR3 is TGCAGCGCACGCCCGAGGGTCGCGGACACTGAAGCTTTCTTT.

The chain couples TRBV7-3 to TRBJ2-4, with TRBD1 matching over 7 bases. Germline V lookup: CDR1 SGHTA, CDR2 FQGTGA. V lost 5 bases to trimming and J lost 7 bases; unmatched junction nucleotides: 8. This CDR3 has 14 amino acids. CDR3 sequence reads: CASSPGQSMNIQYF. CDR3 bases: TGTGCCAGCAGCCCGGGACAGTCGATGAACATTCAGTACTTC.

This sequence joins TRBV5-4 and TRBJ1-4; D might be TRBD1 (5 bases). Trimming shortened V by 2 bases and J by 3 bases, and 11 bases separated the two germline ends. CDR1 is SGHNT and CDR2 is YYREEE in the germline V gene (reference sequence). The CDR3 runs 15 residues. The chain's CDR3 is CASSFGPRANEKLFF. CDR3 coding DNA: TGTGCCAGCAGCTTTGGGCCCAGGGCTAATGAAAAACTGTTTTTT.

The J gene is TRBJ1-5, the V gene TRBV5-5; D remains ambiguous. Germline V gene data show CDR1 as SGHKS and CDR2 as YYEKEE (reference sequence). Trimming took 2 bases from V and 7 from J, leaving 13 bases between them. The CDR3 totals 14 residues. CDR3 sequence reads: CASSLHQEGQPQHF. The CDR3 nucleotides read TGTGCCAGCAGCTTACACCAGGAGGGCCAGCCCCAGCATTTT.

The table lists this clone with a few counts. This chain connects TRBV13 to TRBJ1-2, with D unclear. CDR3 length equals 16 residues. From germline, CDR1 is PRHDT and CDR2 FYEKMQ (reference sequence). V lost 0 bases and J lost 2, with 13 bases in between. The DNA of the CDR3 is TGTGCCAGCAGCTTAGGTATGGGCATGGAAAACTATGGCTACACCTTC. Translation gives CASSLGMGMENYGYTF.

The gene calls are TRBV11-2 and TRBJ1-4; perhaps TRBD1 as D (5 bases). Germline lookup yields CDR1 SGHAT and CDR2 FQNNGV. Trimming left V 7 bases short and J 11 bases short, with 17 bases between. The CDR3 is 13 amino acids. The CDR3 bases are TGTGCCAGCACCTCTTGGGGCTTCAGGAAACTGTTTTTT. It yields the protein CASTSWGFRKLFF.

The chain has TRBV19 and TRBJ1-2; 7 nucleotides match TRBD1. This CDR3 comprises 14 residues. Germline-derived CDR1 and CDR2 are LNHDA and SQIVND (reference sequence). The ends lost 6 bases at V and 8 bases at J; junction bases unmatched: 12. The CDR3 DNA reads TGTGCCAGTAGGAAACAGGGGCGAGGAGGGGGCTACACCTTC. Translation: CASRKQGRGGGYTF.

This chain links TRBV4-2 with TRBJ2-1; 8 bases are shared with TRBD2. With V trimmed by 0 bases and J by 4 bases, 8 bases remained unmatched. This CDR3 spans 17 amino acids. CDR1 is LGHNA and CDR2 is YNFKEQ in the germline V gene. CDR3 in DNA: TGTGCCAGCAGCCAAGATGCGGGGGGACTTCGTTACAATGAGCAGTTCTTC. This gives the protein CASSQDAGGLRYNEQFF.

The rearrangement links TRBV27 to TRBJ1-1, with D unclear. The length of the CDR3 is 16 residues. Trimming removed 6 bases at V and 4 bases at J, with 21 bases between. In germline, CDR1 is MNHEY, CDR2 SMNVEV (reference sequence). The CDR3 DNA reads TGTGCCAGCAGACTTTTCTGGGCAGCCCTGAGCACTGAAGCTTTCTTT. This translates into CASRLFWAALSTEAFF.

V and J are TRBV10-3 and TRBJ2-5; possibly TRBD2 for D (6 bases). V was pared by 5 bases and J by 3 bases, with 10 bases between. Germline-derived CDR1 and CDR2 are ENHRY and SYGVKD. The CDR3 is made up of 13 amino acids. The CDR3 bases are TGTGCCATCAGTTGGAGGGGTGAAGAGACCCAGTACTTC. Protein: CAISWRGEETQYF.

The rearrangement links TRBV29-1 to TRBJ1-2, with TRBD1 matching 8 bases. J lost 7 bases, V lost 1 base, and 2 bases had no gene match. CDR1 SQVTM and CDR2 ANQGSEA come from the germline V gene. This CDR3 has 12 amino acids. In nucleotides, the CDR3 is TGCAGCGTTGAAGCAGGGGGCGGTGGCTACACCTTC. Translated: CSVEAGGGGYTF. Full variable domain (rest looked up from reference TRBV29-1 and TRBJ1-2): SAVISQKPSRDICQRGTSLTIQCQVDSQVTMMFWYRQQPGQSLTLIATANQGSEATYESGFVIDKFPISRPNLTFSTLTVSNMSPEDSSIYLCSVEAGGGGYTFGSGTRLTVV.

The V call is TRBV5-6, the J call TRBJ1-2; D gene ambiguous. The CDR3 extends over 16 amino acids. Germline V CDR1 and CDR2: SGHDT, YYEEEE. V dropped 1 base and J dropped 4 bases, with 17 bases sitting between them. In DNA, the CDR3 is TGTGCCAGCAGCTTGAACCGGATGGTGGCGGGCTATGGCTACACCTTC. This codes for CASSLNRMVAGYGYTF.

The J gene is TRBJ2-2, the V gene TRBV7-9; D remains ambiguous. CDR1 and CDR2 from the germline V gene are SEHNR and FQNEAQ (reference sequence). This CDR3 has 13 residues. V lost 1 base, J lost 5 bases, and 5 bases lay in between. The CDR3 DNA follows: TGTGCCAGCAGCTTAGGTCGGACCGGGGAGCTGTTTTTT. Residues: CASSLGRTGELFF.

The V call is TRBV4-2, the J call TRBJ2-1, with 9 bases matching TRBD2. Germline trimming cut 4 bases from V and 6 bases from J; bases unmatched to any gene: 10. The CDR3 has 16 residues. Germline V gene sequence: CDR1 LGHNA, CDR2 YNFKEQ. CDR3: CASSPPRAGGLNEQFF. The CDR3 bases are TGTGCCAGCAGCCCCCCCCGGGCGGGGGGGCTCAATGAGCAGTTCTTC.

V gene TRBV19 combines with J gene TRBJ2-5; a possible D gene is TRBD1 (6 bases). The DNA end favors TRBJ2-7, so the J call may be wrong. Germline CDR1 is LNHDA and CDR2 is SQIVND (reference sequence). The CDR3 has 13 residues. The CDR3 DNA reads as TGTGCCAATCGGACAGCCATCTCCTACGAGCAGTACTTC. Its protein is CANRTAISYEQYF.

The V gene is TRBV29-1, the J gene TRBJ1-5, with a possible D match to TRBD1 (5 bases). Germline CDR1 SQVTM, CDR2 ANQGSEA. The CDR3 totals 12 residues. With 6 bases removed from V and 6 bases from J, the gap between germline ends came to 12 bases. The DNA for the CDR3 is TGCAGCGTGGGTGGGGGGGGTCAGCCCCAGCATTTT. As protein: CSVGGGGQPQHF.

The chain links TRBV6-1 to TRBJ1-2; 7 bases line up with TRBD1. There are 14 residues in the CDR3. Germline V CDR1 and CDR2: MNHNS, SASEGT. Germline trimming cut 9 bases from V and 9 bases from J; bases unmatched to any gene: 16. The CDR3 region is CASLRGGGEVCYTF. CDR3 DNA: TGTGCCAGTTTAAGAGGGGGCGGCGAAGTTTGCTACACCTTC.

V usage is TRBV19 and J usage is TRBJ1-1, with 11 bases aligning to TRBD1. The CDR3 has 16 amino acids. Per germline, CDR1 LNHDA and CDR2 SQIVND (reference sequence). V gave up 6 bases and J gave up 1 base; unmatched junction bases: 7. The CDR3 sequence: CASSTRDRGWNTEAFF. In DNA, the CDR3 is TGTGCCAGTAGCACCCGGGACAGGGGGTGGAACACTGAAGCTTTCTTT.